The clone carrying this TCR beta chain was recorded at least ten times. Its antigen is still unknown. Per the germline V gene, CDR1 is LNHNV and CDR2 is YYDKDF (reference sequence). V was pared by 1 base and J by 2 bases, with 12 bases between. The CDR3 is 16 amino acids. The record originates from a study of metastatic and nonmetastatic thyroid tumors. The overall study: Repertoire comparison spanned blood and tumor or nodule tissue of malignant and benign thyroid patients. Whole-study findings and limits: Patients with malignant thyroid tumors reportedly had significantly higher TCR beta diversity than those with benign nodules, in blood and tumor.

No treatment had been given to any patient before thyroid surgery. Authors' processing steps: A papillary thyroid cancer distant-metastasis classifier was built from CDR3 differences across clinicopathological groups. TCRdb re-called the PCR reads via MiXCR. The V and J calls follow TCRdb's processing rather than the paper's. Here the sample spans some 40,000 clones, 13% being singletons. This TCR was sampled from a female donor with papillary thyroid cancer or a benign thyroid nodule (not recorded which). Some clones in this sample may be carry-over from other donors' samples. The J gene is TRBJ2-1, the V gene TRBV15; D possibly matches TRBD1 or TRBD2 (5 bases each). Material: blood. The CDR3 DNA reads TGTGCCACCAGCAGAGCGAGGGAAGGGGCCTACAATGAGCAGTTCTTC. Translating gives CATSRAREGAYNEQFF.